The entry below gives a single T cell receptor beta chain sequence along with its context. Its antigen remains unidentified. The PCR used 60 Vbeta and 13 Jbeta primers. The repertoire was sequenced with immunoSEQ multiplex PCR; TCRdb's copy has only in-frame clones and lacks some. The data show about 190,000 clones, about 77% seen once. This CDR3 spans 17 amino acids. The germline V gene has CDR1 LGHNA and CDR2 YSLEER. The ends lost 3 bases at V and 6 bases at J; junction bases unmatched: 13. This specimen comes from a study of cytomegalovirus exposure and HLA in healthy donors. Notes on the study in general: In presence/absence analyses, roughly uniform sequencing depth across donors was assumed.

The receptor's source is a woman aged 25 to 45 in good health and CMV-seropositive. The sequenced sample consisted of PBMCs. J is TRBJ2-7 and V is TRBV4-3; 11 bases line up with TRBD2. The CDR3 spells CASSQGSGRALTGEQYF. DNA for the CDR3: TGCGCCAGCAGCCAGGGTAGCGGGAGGGCTCTAACCGGCGAGCAGTACTTC.